The 20 T cell receptor beta chains presented below share a single source sample, sequenced in a study of T cells after yellow fever vaccination. MiXCR, run by TCRdb on the 5' RACE reads, gives a single entry per CDR3 protein. The sample lists some 400,000 distinct CDR3 sequences, about 6% occurring once. Sequences were derived from PBMCs, sampled 5 days after the yellow fever booster vaccination. These receptor sequences come from a man aged 25 to 45 who received the YFV17D yellow fever vaccine.

This rearrangement joins TRBV18 to TRBJ1-4, with D maybe TRBD1 (5 bases). V dropped 3 bases and J dropped 2 bases, with 13 bases sitting between them. The CDR3 covers 16 residues. Germline-derived CDR1 and CDR2 are KGHSH and LQKENI. CDR3 bases: TGTGCCAGCTCACCGTTACAGGTTCTTACTAATGAAAAACTGTTTTTT. This codes for CASSPLQVLTNEKLFF. Supplemented by reference TRBV18 and TRBJ1-4, the full variable domain reads NAGVMQNPRHLVRRRGQEARLRCSPMKGHSHVYWYRQLPEEGLKFMVYLQKENIIDESGMPKERFSAEFPKEGPSILRIQQVVRGDSAAYFCASSPLQVLTNEKLFFGSGTQLSVL.

This rearrangement joins TRBV9 to TRBJ2-1, with D maybe TRBD2 (7 bases). This CDR3 comprises 14 residues. Germline CDR1 SGDLS, CDR2 YYNGEE. V lost 3 bases and J lost 7, with 14 bases in between. CDR3 region: CASSEGGSGNEQFF. DNA of the CDR3: TGTGCCAGCAGCGAGGGGGGTAGCGGGAATGAGCAGTTCTTC.

The genes are TRBV5-6 and TRBJ2-7; D remains ambiguous. The germline V gene encodes CDR1 SGHDT and CDR2 YYEEEE. V was trimmed by 3 bases and J by 2 bases, leaving 9 bases between them. This CDR3 is 13 amino acids long. The CDR3 nucleotides read TGTGCCAGCAGCTCAGACCTCGCCTACGAGCAGTACTTC. This gives the protein CASSSDLAYEQYF.

This clonotype was seen a handful of times. The chain couples TRBV12-3 or TRBV12-4 to TRBJ2-2; 9 bases are a match to TRBD2. The CDR3 is 15 amino acids. Trimming took 5 bases from V and 2 from J; bases not matched to a gene: 3. The CDR3 is CASSSGRSNTGELFF. The CDR3 nucleotides are TGTGCCAGCAGTAGCGGGAGGTCCAACACCGGGGAGCTGTTTTTT.

There are a few counts of this clonotype. The rearrangement joins TRBV27 to TRBJ1-6; TRBD1 agrees at 8 bases. Trimming took 3 bases from V and 5 from J; bases not matched to a gene: 6. This CDR3 contains 16 residues. Germline V gives CDR1 MNHEY, CDR2 SMNVEV (reference sequence). CDR3 coding DNA: TGTGCCAGCAGTTTTTCCCGGGACAGGAATAATTCACCCCTCCACTTT. The encoded protein is CASSFSRDRNNSPLHF.

This clonotype appeared a few times. The V call is TRBV4-3, the J call TRBJ2-1, with 7 bases aligning to TRBD2. The V gene's germline CDR1 is LGHNA and CDR2 YSLEER. The ends lost 3 bases at V and 1 base at J; junction bases unmatched: 6. The CDR3 is 16 residues long. The CDR3 nucleotides read TGCGCCAGCAGCCAGGTGGCAGCGGGGTCCTACAATGAGCAGTTCTTC. Translating gives CASSQVAAGSYNEQFF.

V usage is TRBV18 and J usage is TRBJ1-1; the D gene is possibly TRBD1 (6 bases). V gave up 3 bases and J gave up 1 base, with 15 bases separating them. In germline, CDR1 is KGHSH, CDR2 LQKENI. The CDR3 covers 16 residues. In DNA, the CDR3 is TGTGCCAGCTCACCCACAGGGAGGGGGGAGAACACTGAAGCTTTCTTT. Translating it yields CASSPTGRGENTEAFF.

The chain couples TRBV4-2 to TRBJ2-3, with D perhaps TRBD2 (5 bases). The CDR3 runs to 18 residues. Trimming stripped 0 bases from V and 5 bases from J, with 21 bases between. Germline V gives CDR1 LGHNA, CDR2 YNFKEQ. The CDR3 reads CASSQDWADSALRDTQYF. CDR3 nucleotide sequence: TGTGCCAGCAGCCAAGATTGGGCCGATAGCGCGCTAAGAGATACGCAGTATTTT.

This clonotype was seen a handful of times. The rearrangement joins TRBV14 to TRBJ1-2; D is uncertain. CDR3 size: 14 residues. Deletions cut 1 base from V and 4 bases from J, with 10 bases between. Germline assignment: CDR1 SGHDN and CDR2 FVKESK. The CDR3 sequence is CASSQGSPRYGYTF. The CDR3 nucleotides are TGTGCCAGCAGCCAAGGTTCTCCGCGCTATGGCTACACCTTC.

There are many counts of this clonotype. V usage is TRBV5-5 and J usage is TRBJ1-2, with TRBD1 matching 8 bases. The V segment lost 7 bases and the J segment 7 bases; nucleotides outside the gene matches: 12. CDR1 and CDR2 from the germline V gene are SGHKS and YYEKEE (reference sequence). The CDR3 has 14 amino acids. CDR3 nucleotide sequence: TGTGCCAGCGGCCGGGACAGGACATTCGGTGGCTACACCTTC. Translated: CASGRDRTFGGYTF.

The chain carries TRBV7-2 and TRBJ2-5, with 12 nucleotides matching TRBD2. CDR3 length: 15 amino acids. Germline CDR1 SGHTA, CDR2 FQGNSA. The V segment lost 4 bases and the J segment 4 bases; nucleotides outside the gene matches: 4. Here the CDR3 reads CASSSRLAGVETQYF. The CDR3 bases are TGTGCCAGCAGCTCACGACTAGCGGGAGTAGAGACCCAGTACTTC.

This clonotype was counted at least ten times. This chain links TRBV13 with TRBJ2-3; 11 bases map to TRBD2. Germline loops: CDR1 PRHDT, CDR2 FYEKMQ (reference sequence). The CDR3 has 14 residues. J lost 6 bases, V lost 3 bases, and 2 bases had no gene match. The CDR3 nucleotides are TGTGCCAGCAGCTTGACTAGCGGGATGGATACGCAGTATTTT. Its translation: CASSLTSGMDTQYF.

The chain combines TRBV12-2 with TRBJ2-1; the table calls TRBD1, which could not be checked here. TRBV12-2 is labeled a pseudogene. The CDR3 spans 18 residues. The CDR3 reads CASRLEPTPSGSFNEQFF. Written as DNA, the CDR3 is TGTGCAAGTCGCTTAGAGCCGACCCCCTCGGGGTCCTTCAATGAGCAGTTCTTC.

This clonotype was seen repeatedly, ten times or more. This chain links TRBV11-2 with TRBJ1-1, with D possibly TRBD1 on 5 matching bases. Germline CDR1 and CDR2: SGHAT and FQNNGV. The CDR3 runs to 15 residues. The germline V and J ends were trimmed by 4 bases and 2 bases, with 14 bases remaining between them. CDR3 nucleotide sequence: TGTGCCAGCAGCTACGGGGCCTTTCACAACACTGAAGCTTTCTTT. Protein: CASSYGAFHNTEAFF.

This clonotype was counted many times. This chain uses TRBV29-1 with TRBJ2-1; the D call may be TRBD1 or TRBD2 (6 bases each). V was clipped by 8 bases and J by 8 bases, with 25 bases between them. The length of the CDR3 is 15 residues. Germline CDR1 SQVTM, CDR2 ANQGSEA. The CDR3 DNA reads TGCAGCTCCACCGCATGGCGGGACACCGGCGATGAGCAGTTCTTC. Amino acid sequence: CSSTAWRDTGDEQFF.

This clonotype was seen more than once but under ten times. The V call is TRBV20-1, the J call TRBJ2-1; 11 bases are shared with TRBD1. This CDR3 has 14 amino acids. Germline trimming cut 3 bases from V and 7 bases from J; bases unmatched to any gene: 5. Per germline, CDR1 DFQATT and CDR2 SNEGSKA (reference sequence). In DNA, the CDR3 is TGCAGTGCTAGGCCGGGACAGGGGGGGAATGAGCAGTTCTTC. Amino acids: CSARPGQGGNEQFF.

This clonotype appeared many times. The chain recombines TRBV25-1 with TRBJ1-6; D is unresolved. Trimming stripped 8 bases from V and 7 bases from J, with 12 bases between. This CDR3 has 13 residues. Germline V gene data show CDR1 as MGHDK and CDR2 as SYGVNS. The CDR3 loop is CASLGPGNSPLHF. The DNA of the CDR3 is TGTGCCAGCCTTGGGCCGGGGAATTCACCCCTCCACTTT.

This clonotype was picked up many times. The gene calls are TRBV7-8 and TRBJ2-5; D call uncertain. Germline CDR1 is SGHVS and CDR2 is FQNEAQ. CDR3 size: 12 residues. V was trimmed by 5 bases and J by 1 base, leaving 5 bases between them. CDR3 DNA: TGTGCCAGCAGCCGAGCCCAAGAGACCCAGTACTTC. This sequence encodes CASSRAQETQYF. The whole variable domain, filled in from reference TRBV7-8 and TRBJ2-5, reads GAGVSQSPRYKVAKRGQDVALRCDPISGHVSLFWYQQALGQGPEFLTYFQNEAQLDKSGLPSDRFFAERPEGSVSTLKIQRTQQEDSAVYLCASSRAQETQYFGPGTRLLVL.

This clonotype was counted a few times. V and J are TRBV12-3 or TRBV12-4 and TRBJ1-1; no firm D call. The CDR3 length is 12 residues. The V end was cut by 6 bases, the J end by 6 bases, with 11 bases between. CDR3 loop: CASSGPGPEAFF. The CDR3 coding sequence is TGTGCCAGCAGCGGGCCTGGCCCTGAAGCTTTCTTT.

This clonotype was seen many times. V usage is TRBV7-2 and J usage is TRBJ2-7; 7 bases map to TRBD1. With V trimmed by 5 bases and J by 6 bases, 10 bases remained unmatched. Germline CDR1 SGHTA, CDR2 FQGNSA. The CDR3 length is 14 residues. The CDR3 here is CASSADRVNGEQYF. The CDR3 nucleotides read TGTGCCAGCAGCGCCGACAGGGTGAATGGCGAGCAGTACTTC. The variable domain in full, with the rest retrieved from reference TRBV7-2 and TRBJ2-7, is GAGVSQSPSNKVTEKGKDVELRCDPISGHTALYWYRQSLGQGLEFLIYFQGNSAPDKSGLPSDRFSAERTGGSVSTLTIQRTQQEDSAVYLCASSADRVNGEQYFGPGTRLTVT.